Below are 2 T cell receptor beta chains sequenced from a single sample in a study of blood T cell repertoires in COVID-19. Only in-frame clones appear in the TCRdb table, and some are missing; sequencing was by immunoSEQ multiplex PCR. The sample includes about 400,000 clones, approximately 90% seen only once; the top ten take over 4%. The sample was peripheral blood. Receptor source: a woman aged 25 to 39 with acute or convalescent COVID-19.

The chain's CDR3 is CASSPGQDNEKLFF. As DNA, the CDR3 is TGTGCCAGCAGCCCGGGACAGGATAATGAAAAACTGTTTTTT. V gene TRBV6-2 or TRBV6-3 combines with J gene TRBJ1-4; 8 bases fit TRBD1. V shed 6 bases, J shed 4 bases, and the junction held 4 bases outside the gene matches. Germline CDR1 reads MNHEY; CDR2 reads SVGEGT. This CDR3 has 14 amino acids.

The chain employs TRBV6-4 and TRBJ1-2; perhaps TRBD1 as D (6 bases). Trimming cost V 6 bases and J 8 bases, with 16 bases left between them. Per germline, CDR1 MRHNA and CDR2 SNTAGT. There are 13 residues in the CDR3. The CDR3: CASRKTGSGGYTF. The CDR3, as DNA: TGTGCCAGCAGGAAAACAGGGAGTGGAGGCTACACCTTC.